This TCR beta chain was found in a study of T cells in women clearing cervical HPV infection. The wider study: Controls gave blood once infection was undetectable; cases at lesion identification. Case blood was drawn a median about 150 days after lesion detection. Overall study results and limits: Cases carried less TRBV6-7 than controls: roughly 0.11% versus 0.16%.

This CDR3 has 14 residues. The V and J ends lost 8 bases and 9 bases respectively, with 17 bases between them. TCRdb's copy holds only in-frame clones and misses some; the assay was immunoSEQ multiplex PCR. This repertoire includes tens of thousands of clones. As concerns this clone: Its antigen remains unidentified. The missing CDR3 end, 3 residues past where the read stops, is filled in from the germline J gene.

The gene calls are TRBV12-3 or TRBV12-4 and TRBJ1-6; no reliable D call. Sample: blood buffy coat. The TCR comes from a woman between 18 and 69 years old with a cervical HPV16 infection that either progressed to CIN3+ or cleared (not recorded which). The part of the CDR3 DNA that was read is TGTGCCAGCCGTTCGGCCGACTGGAGTTCACCC. Encoded protein: CASRSADWSSP. The full CDR3 protein reads CASRSADWSSPLHF.